A selection of T cell receptor beta chains follows, all from one sample in a study of cytomegalovirus exposure and HLA in healthy donors. This table comes from immunoSEQ multiplex PCR, and its TCRdb copy is limited to in-frame clones, with some not included. The sample shows over 150,000 clones, 85% to 90% of them seen only once. The sequenced material came from PBMCs. The receptors shown here come from a woman aged 25 to 39 in good health and CMV-seronegative. Each CDR3 is given with its conserved first and last residue. D genes are given only for firm matches. Clone size is shown for a subset of rows, as once, few, many or a class of expanded clone.

V gene	clone size	D gene	J gene	CDR3 DNA	CDR3 protein
TRBV5-4	.	.	TRBJ2-5	TGTGCCAGCAGCGTGGAGGGCCGGCCGCTCGAGACCCAGTACTTC	CASSVEGRPLETQYF
TRBV5-1	few	TRBD2	TRBJ2-3	TGCGCCAGCAGCTTGTCTGACGGGGGGGCCGCAGATACGCAGTATTTT	CASSLSDGGAADTQYF
TRBV5-1	.	TRBD1	TRBJ1-2	TGCGCCAGCAGCTTGGAAGGACAGGGAGACTATGGCTACACCTTC	CASSLEGQGDYGYTF
TRBV5-1	.	.	TRBJ1-4	TGCGCCAGCAGCCGGGGCCTTGATGAAAAACTGTTTTTT	CASSRGLDEKLFF
TRBV5-1	few	.	TRBJ2-7	TGCGCCAGCAGCTCACAGCGCTACGAGCAGTACTTC	CASSSQRYEQYF
TRBV7-2	.	.	TRBJ2-3	TGTGCCAGCAGCCCGCAACCTGGAGGGACCACAGATACGCAGTATTTT	CASSPQPGGTTDTQYF
TRBV18	.	.	TRBJ2-5	TGTGCCAGCTCACTGGGGACCCCTGGGGAGACCCAGTACTTC	CASSLGTPGETQYF
TRBV5-8	.	.	TRBJ2-5	TGTGCCAGCAGCTTGGGGGGGCGTTACCAAGAGACCCAGTACTTC	CASSLGGRYQETQYF
TRBV5-4	.	.	TRBJ2-7	TGTGCCAGCAGCCCCGGACAGCCGGGCCTTTACGAGCAGTACTTC	CASSPGQPGLYEQYF
TRBV19	few	.	TRBJ1-1	TGTGCCAGTGCCCTGAGGGCCATGAACACTGAAGCTTTCTTT	CASALRAMNTEAFF
TRBV5-4	.	.	TRBJ1-3	TGTGCCAGCAGCTTGCTCGGTGTCGTCTCTGGAAACACCATATATTTT	CASSLLGVVSGNTIYF
TRBV7-8	.	.	TRBJ2-2	TGTGCCAGCAGCTTACAGACCCACCCGGCCGGGGAGCTGTTTTTT	CASSLQTHPAGELFF
TRBV10-3	few	.	TRBJ2-1	TGTGCCATCAGTGAGGGACCCGACTACAATGAGCAGTTCTTC	CAISEGPDYNEQFF
TRBV9	.	.	TRBJ1-2	TGTGCCAGCAGCGTCGCGGGACACCCGGGGTATGGCTACACCTTC	CASSVAGHPGYGYTF
TRBV28	.	TRBD1	TRBJ2-2	TGTGCCAGCAGTTCAACAGGGGGCCTTGCCGGGGAGCTGTTTTTT	CASSSTGGLAGELFF
TRBV6-4	.	TRBD1	TRBJ2-3	TGTGCCAGCTCCCGGGACAGGGAGACAGATACGCAGTATTTT	CASSRDRETDTQYF
TRBV2	.	TRBD2	TRBJ2-7	TGTGCCAGCAGCGGGAGCGGGAGGTCCGACGAGCAGTACTTC	CASSGSGRSDEQYF
TRBV19	.	TRBD1	TRBJ1-5	TGTGCCAGTAGGGACAGGAATCAGCCCCAGCATTTT	CASRDRNQPQHF
TRBV9	.	.	TRBJ1-4	TGTGCCAGCAGCCCCGCAGCGGGTTTCGGTGAAAAACTGTTTTTT	CASSPAAGFGEKLFF
TRBV5-4	.	TRBD1	TRBJ2-7	TGTGCCAGCAGCCCAACCCGACAGGGCAGCTACGAGCAGTACTTC	CASSPTRQGSYEQYF
TRBV7-2	.	TRBD1	TRBJ2-7	TGTGCCAGCAGTTTCGACAGGGGCTACGAGCAGTACTTC	CASSFDRGYEQYF
TRBV6-6	.	TRBD1	TRBJ1-1	TGTGCCAGCAGTCGGGACAGAGAAGATGAAGCTTTCTTT	CASSRDREDEAFF
TRBV7-2	.	.	TRBJ2-7	TGTGCCAGCAGCCCACTGGAACTTGGGCCCCTGTTTGGGAACTACGAGCAGTACTTC	CASSPLELGPLFGNYEQYF
TRBV4-2	.	.	TRBJ1-6	TGTGCCAGCAGCCAAGATGGGAGTCCCCGGGGGGATTCACCCCTCCACTTT	CASSQDGSPRGDSPLHF
TRBV27	.	.	TRBJ1-5	TGTGCCAGCAGTTATAGGGCAGATAATCAGCCCCAGCATTTT	CASSYRADNQPQHF
TRBV10-3	.	TRBD1	TRBJ2-5	TGTGCCATCAAGGGGACAGGGGAAGAGACCCAGTACTTC	CAIKGTGEETQYF
TRBV14	few	.	TRBJ1-2	TGTGCCAGCAGCCCCCAACCCGGGGGGCGGAACTATGGCTACACCTTC	CASSPQPGGRNYGYTF
TRBV5-1	.	.	TRBJ2-2	TGCGCCAGCAGCTGGAGGGGGTCGAACACCGGGGAGCTGTTTTTT	CASSWRGSNTGELFF
TRBV20-1	few	.	TRBJ2-5	TGCAGTGCTAGAGGTGAAGAGACCCAGTACTTC	CSARGEETQYF
TRBV29-1	.	TRBD2	TRBJ2-3	TGCAGCACGCGGGGGACTCTCACAGATACGCAGTATTTT	CSTRGTLTDTQYF
TRBV5-6	.	.	TRBJ1-1	TGTGCCAGCAGCTTGGGGGGACGGATGAACACTGAAGCTTTCTTT	CASSLGGRMNTEAFF
TRBV4-3	.	TRBD1	TRBJ1-2	TGCGCCAGCAGCCAGCCGGGACAGCCTTCCTATGGCTACACCTTC	CASSQPGQPSYGYTF
TRBV9	few	.	TRBJ2-5	TGTGCCAGCAGCGTCCCCCGGTCCAGCCCTTGGAATGAGACCCAGTACTTC	CASSVPRSSPWNETQYF
TRBV29-1	.	TRBD1	TRBJ1-2	TGCAGCGTTCCTATCCCGGACAGGGCGGCTGGCTACACCTTC	CSVPIPDRAAGYTF
TRBV5-1	.	.	TRBJ2-7	TGCGCCAGCACCAATGAAGGAACCGGGCAGAAGTACTTC	CASTNEGTGQKYF